These T cell receptor beta chains were read from a single sample in a study of cytomegalovirus exposure and HLA in healthy donors. Sequenced by immunoSEQ multiplex PCR; TCRdb stores in-frame clones only, minus some. The sample includes about 88,000 clones, 84% of them seen just once. Material: PBMCs. The receptor set was obtained from a woman aged 18 to 35 in good health and CMV-seropositive. The CDR3 runs from the conserved cysteine through the conserved F or W. Each record gives: CDR3 protein, CDR3 DNA, clone size, V gene, D gene, CDR3 length, J gene. A D gene is named only where the DNA matches it firmly. The size field is filled for only some rows; it gives once, few, many or a size class.

CDR3 protein: CASSLDGSTDTQYF; CDR3 DNA: TGCGCCAGCAGCTTGGATGGCAGCACAGATACGCAGTATTTT; clone size: NA; V gene: TRBV5-1; D gene: NA; CDR3 length: 14; J gene: TRBJ2-3
CDR3 protein: CASSLGSGGNTIYF; CDR3 DNA: TGCGCCAGCAGCTTGGGGTCTGGGGGGAACACCATATATTTT; clone size: NA; V gene: TRBV5-1; D gene: NA; CDR3 length: 14; J gene: TRBJ1-3
CDR3 protein: CASSPRDRDGNTIYF; CDR3 DNA: TGTGCCAGCAGCCCCCGGGACAGGGATGGAAACACCATATATTTT; clone size: NA; V gene: TRBV9; D gene: TRBD1; CDR3 length: 15; J gene: TRBJ1-3
CDR3 protein: CASSTRDSVSTGELFF; CDR3 DNA: TGTGCCAGCAGCACTAGGGACAGTGTGAGCACCGGGGAGCTGTTTTTT; clone size: once; V gene: TRBV7-7; D gene: TRBD1; CDR3 length: 16; J gene: TRBJ2-2
CDR3 protein: CASSQQGNYGYTF; CDR3 DNA: TGTGCCAGCAGCCAACAGGGGAACTATGGCTACACCTTC; clone size: NA; V gene: TRBV28; D gene: TRBD1; CDR3 length: 13; J gene: TRBJ1-2
CDR3 protein: CASSQDRAVKETQYF; CDR3 DNA: TGCGCCAGCAGCCAAGATAGAGCGGTGAAAGAGACCCAGTACTTC; clone size: NA; V gene: TRBV4-1; D gene: NA; CDR3 length: 15; J gene: TRBJ2-5
CDR3 protein: CASSAPSGQETQYF; CDR3 DNA: TGTGCCAGCTCAGCACCTAGCGGCCAAGAGACCCAGTACTTC; clone size: NA; V gene: TRBV18; D gene: TRBD2; CDR3 length: 14; J gene: TRBJ2-5
CDR3 protein: CSVDSGHTEAFF; CDR3 DNA: TGCAGCGTTGACTCAGGGCACACTGAAGCTTTCTTT; clone size: NA; V gene: TRBV29-1; D gene: NA; CDR3 length: 12; J gene: TRBJ1-1
CDR3 protein: CASSRGLHSNQPQHF; CDR3 DNA: TGTGCCAGCAGCCGGGGACTGCATAGCAATCAGCCCCAGCATTTT; clone size: NA; V gene: TRBV28; D gene: NA; CDR3 length: 15; J gene: TRBJ1-5
CDR3 protein: CASSLGQGAYEQYF; CDR3 DNA: TGTGCCAGCAGCTTGGGACAGGGGGCCTACGAGCAGTACTTC; clone size: once; V gene: TRBV5-4; D gene: TRBD1; CDR3 length: 14; J gene: TRBJ2-7
CDR3 protein: CASSLEGGGSQPQHF; CDR3 DNA: TGTGCCAGCAGCTTAGAGGGAGGGGGAAGTCAGCCCCAGCATTTT; clone size: NA; V gene: TRBV7-6; D gene: NA; CDR3 length: 15; J gene: TRBJ1-5
CDR3 protein: CASSQEGLSQGTQYF; CDR3 DNA: TGTGCCAGCAGCCAAGAAGGACTGTCCCAAGGGACCCAGTACTTC; clone size: few; V gene: TRBV4-2; D gene: NA; CDR3 length: 15; J gene: TRBJ2-5
CDR3 protein: CASSVGAGTGGSNEQFF; CDR3 DNA: TGTGCCAGCAGCGTAGGGGCTGGGACAGGGGGGTCCAATGAGCAGTTCTTC; clone size: NA; V gene: TRBV9; D gene: TRBD1; CDR3 length: 17; J gene: TRBJ2-1
CDR3 protein: CASSPQTGLGPEAFF; CDR3 DNA: TGCGCCAGCAGCCCACAGACAGGGCTGGGGCCTGAAGCTTTCTTT; clone size: NA; V gene: TRBV4-1; D gene: TRBD1; CDR3 length: 15; J gene: TRBJ1-1
CDR3 protein: CASSVGLAGNTDTQYF; CDR3 DNA: TGTGCCAGCAGCGTAGGACTAGCGGGGAACACAGATACGCAGTATTTT; clone size: NA; V gene: TRBV9; D gene: TRBD2; CDR3 length: 16; J gene: TRBJ2-3
CDR3 protein: CASSLGTGRGYTF; CDR3 DNA: TGTGCCAGCAGCTTAGGGACAGGGCGTGGCTACACCTTC; clone size: NA; V gene: TRBV7-9; D gene: TRBD1; CDR3 length: 13; J gene: TRBJ1-2
CDR3 protein: CASSLAGRDTGELFF; CDR3 DNA: TGTGCCAGCAGCTTAGCCGGCAGGGACACCGGGGAGCTGTTTTTT; clone size: NA; V gene: TRBV7-9; D gene: NA; CDR3 length: 15; J gene: TRBJ2-2
CDR3 protein: CASSQDSGGLSGANVLTF; CDR3 DNA: TGCGCCAGCAGCCAAGATTCGGGGGGGCTTTCTGGGGCCAACGTCCTGACTTTC; clone size: NA; V gene: TRBV4-1; D gene: TRBD2; CDR3 length: 18; J gene: TRBJ2-6
CDR3 protein: CASRGGLQETQYF; CDR3 DNA: TGCGCCAGCAGAGGGGGCTTACAAGAGACCCAGTACTTC; clone size: once; V gene: TRBV5-1; D gene: TRBD1; CDR3 length: 13; J gene: TRBJ2-5
CDR3 protein: CASSESGRGATNEKLFF; CDR3 DNA: TGTGCCAGCAGTGAATCCGGTAGAGGCGCAACTAATGAAAAACTGTTTTTT; clone size: NA; V gene: TRBV25-1; D gene: NA; CDR3 length: 17; J gene: TRBJ1-4
CDR3 protein: CASSSMESGNTIYF; CDR3 DNA: TGTGCCAGCAGCTCGATGGAGAGTGGAAACACCATATATTTT; clone size: NA; V gene: TRBV7-9; D gene: NA; CDR3 length: 14; J gene: TRBJ1-3
CDR3 protein: CASSLSAGGGYTF; CDR3 DNA: TGTGCCAGCAGTTTATCGGCGGGGGGCGGCTACACCTTC; clone size: NA; V gene: TRBV27; D gene: NA; CDR3 length: 13; J gene: TRBJ1-2
CDR3 protein: CASSIWAGRTEAFF; CDR3 DNA: TGTGCCAGTAGTATTTGGGCAGGGCGGACTGAAGCTTTCTTT; clone size: NA; V gene: TRBV19; D gene: NA; CDR3 length: 14; J gene: TRBJ1-1
CDR3 protein: CASSLKAGEAFF; CDR3 DNA: TGTGCCAGCAGTTTAAAGGCCGGGGAAGCTTTCTTT; clone size: NA; V gene: TRBV28; D gene: NA; CDR3 length: 12; J gene: TRBJ1-1
CDR3 protein: CASSLDFNTGELFF; CDR3 DNA: TGTGCCAGCAGCTTAGACTTCAACACCGGGGAGCTGTTTTTT; clone size: NA; V gene: TRBV7-3; D gene: NA; CDR3 length: 14; J gene: TRBJ2-2
CDR3 protein: CASSLLHSGLSYEQYF; CDR3 DNA: TGTGCCAGCAGTTTACTTCACTCGGGACTATCCTACGAGCAGTACTTC; clone size: NA; V gene: TRBV27; D gene: TRBD2; CDR3 length: 16; J gene: TRBJ2-7
CDR3 protein: CASSKSASRENYGYTF; CDR3 DNA: TGTGCCAGTAGTAAATCCGCCTCTAGAGAAAACTATGGCTACACCTTC; clone size: NA; V gene: TRBV19; D gene: NA; CDR3 length: 16; J gene: TRBJ1-2
CDR3 protein: CASSPGTGGGEQFF; CDR3 DNA: TGTGCCAGCAGCCCGGGGACAGGCGGAGGTGAGCAGTTCTTC; clone size: NA; V gene: TRBV13; D gene: TRBD1; CDR3 length: 14; J gene: TRBJ2-1
CDR3 protein: CASTLLLGAAYGYTF; CDR3 DNA: TGTGCCAGTACCCTATTATTGGGGGCCGCCTATGGCTACACCTTC; clone size: many; V gene: TRBV19; D gene: NA; CDR3 length: 15; J gene: TRBJ1-2
CDR3 protein: CASSDYRVPLNTEAFF; CDR3 DNA: TGTGCCAGCAGTGACTACAGGGTACCCTTGAACACTGAAGCTTTCTTT; clone size: NA; V gene: TRBV25-1; D gene: NA; CDR3 length: 16; J gene: TRBJ1-1
CDR3 protein: CASRIRELFF; CDR3 DNA: TGTGCCAGCAGAATCAGGGAGCTGTTTTTT; clone size: NA; V gene: TRBV2; D gene: NA; CDR3 length: 10; J gene: TRBJ2-2
CDR3 protein: CASSQDRETDTQYF; CDR3 DNA: TGCGCCAGCAGCCAAGATCGCGAAACAGATACGCAGTATTTT; clone size: NA; V gene: TRBV4-3; D gene: NA; CDR3 length: 14; J gene: TRBJ2-3
CDR3 protein: CASSLGQLDSNQPQHF; CDR3 DNA: TGCGCCAGCAGCTTGGGACAGCTAGATAGCAATCAGCCCCAGCATTTT; clone size: NA; V gene: TRBV5-1; D gene: NA; CDR3 length: 16; J gene: TRBJ1-5
CDR3 protein: CASSRTETYGYTF; CDR3 DNA: TGTGCCAGCTCACGGACAGAGACCTATGGCTACACCTTC; clone size: NA; V gene: TRBV18; D gene: NA; CDR3 length: 13; J gene: TRBJ1-2
CDR3 protein: CASSLSQGAYEQYF; CDR3 DNA: TGTGCCAGCAGTTTGAGTCAGGGGGCCTACGAGCAGTACTTC; clone size: NA; V gene: TRBV28; D gene: TRBD1; CDR3 length: 14; J gene: TRBJ2-7
CDR3 protein: CSVQPALNEKLFF; CDR3 DNA: TGCAGCGTTCAACCCGCGCTTAATGAAAAACTGTTTTTT; clone size: NA; V gene: TRBV29-1; D gene: NA; CDR3 length: 13; J gene: TRBJ1-4
CDR3 protein: CASSLETYEQYF; CDR3 DNA: TGTGCCAGCTCACTAGAGACCTACGAGCAGTACTTC; clone size: NA; V gene: TRBV18; D gene: NA; CDR3 length: 12; J gene: TRBJ2-7
CDR3 protein: CASSPTLGGVGNEKLFF; CDR3 DNA: TGTGCCAGCTCACCCACCCTTGGCGGGGTGGGTAATGAAAAACTGTTTTTT; clone size: NA; V gene: TRBV18; D gene: NA; CDR3 length: 17; J gene: TRBJ1-4
CDR3 protein: CASSLVGRTGRYTF; CDR3 DNA: TGTGCCAGCAGCTTGGTGGGGAGGACCGGTCGCTACACCTTC; clone size: NA; V gene: TRBV5-8; D gene: NA; CDR3 length: 14; J gene: TRBJ1-2
CDR3 protein: CASSLALGRNSPLHF; CDR3 DNA: TGTGCCAGCAGCTTAGCTCTGGGCAGAAATTCACCCCTCCACTTT; clone size: NA; V gene: TRBV7-9; D gene: NA; CDR3 length: 15; J gene: TRBJ1-6
CDR3 protein: CASSLLQGAADTQYF; CDR3 DNA: TGCGCCAGCAGCCTACTCCAGGGGGCTGCAGATACGCAGTATTTT; clone size: NA; V gene: TRBV5-1; D gene: TRBD1; CDR3 length: 15; J gene: TRBJ2-3
CDR3 protein: CASNLGHRNTEAFF; CDR3 DNA: TGTGCCAGTAACCTGGGACACCGGAACACTGAAGCTTTCTTT; clone size: NA; V gene: TRBV19; D gene: NA; CDR3 length: 14; J gene: TRBJ1-1
CDR3 protein: CASSPDSDTQYF; CDR3 DNA: TGTGCCAGCAGCCCCGACTCAGATACGCAGTATTTT; clone size: NA; V gene: TRBV5-6; D gene: NA; CDR3 length: 12; J gene: TRBJ2-3
CDR3 protein: CASSQWENEQFF; CDR3 DNA: TGCGCCAGCAGCCAATGGGAGAATGAGCAGTTCTTC; clone size: NA; V gene: TRBV4-3; D gene: NA; CDR3 length: 12; J gene: TRBJ2-1